One sample yielded the 5 T cell receptor beta chains listed below, sequenced in a study of T cell repertoires in cytomegalovirus infection. TCRdb passed the reads through MiXCR, listing each CDR3 protein once. The repertoire holds under 150,000 distinct CDR3 sequences, with 20% to 30% as singletons. These receptors lack a known antigen. Sequencing input: PBMCs, sequenced either directly or after in vitro stimulation (not recorded which). These receptors originate from a human donor in good health (CMV status not recorded). Some clones in this sample may be carry-over from other donors' samples.

The V call is TRBV12-3 or TRBV12-4, the J call TRBJ1-2; D unresolved. There are 15 residues in the CDR3. Trimming shortened V by 6 bases and J by 0 bases, and 14 bases separated the two germline ends. In nucleotides, the CDR3 is TGTGCCAGCAGCCCCGGGAGGCGATCTAACTATGGCTACACCTTC. This translates into CASSPGRRSNYGYTF.

This clonotype was counted between two and nine times. The rearrangement links TRBV7-2 to TRBJ2-5, with TRBD2 identical over 7 bases. The ends lost 1 base at V and 5 bases at J; junction bases unmatched: 13. Germline assignment: CDR1 SGHTA and CDR2 FQGNSA. This CDR3 is 17 amino acids long. The CDR3 loop is CASSLGGGTAVGETQYF. DNA of the CDR3: TGTGCCAGCAGCTTAGGCGGGGGTACGGCCGTCGGCGAGACCCAGTACTTC.

This clonotype was seen only a few times. This rearrangement joins TRBV7-9 to TRBJ2-1; TRBD2 is a possible D gene (5 bases). Per germline, CDR1 SEHNR and CDR2 FQNEAQ (reference sequence). There are 15 residues in the CDR3. The ends were cut back, 6 bases at V and 6 bases at J, with 18 bases in the middle. CDR3 region: CASSISEASGNEQFF. As DNA, the CDR3 is TGTGCCAGCAGTATCTCGGAGGCCTCCGGCAATGAGCAGTTCTTC.

This clonotype turned up a few times. This chain connects TRBV7-2 to TRBJ1-6; D possibly corresponds to TRBD1 (6 bases). Trimming took off 2 bases at V and 13 bases at J, with 18 bases between the two ends. This CDR3 is built from 15 residues. CDR1 SGHTA and CDR2 FQGNSA come from the germline V gene. The CDR3 region has the DNA TGTGCCAGCAGCTTAAAAGGCGGGGGCCCGTCTCCCCTCCACTTT. Residues: CASSLKGGGPSPLHF. The whole variable domain, remainder taken from reference TRBV7-2 and TRBJ1-6, is GAGVSQSPSNKVTEKGKDVELRCDPISGHTALYWYRQSLGQGLEFLIYFQGNSAPDKSGLPSDRFSAERTGGSVSTLTIQRTQQEDSAVYLCASSLKGGGPSPLHFGNGTRLTVT.

The sample holds a few counts of this clonotype. The chain carries TRBV4-1 and TRBJ1-1, with D unclear. Trimming left V 4 bases short and J 1 base short, with 10 bases between. This CDR3 region has 14 residues. Germline V gives CDR1 MGHRA, CDR2 YSYEKL. The CDR3, as DNA: TGCGCCAGCAGCCGGAAGGACCCGAACACTGAAGCTTTCTTT. The encoded protein is CASSRKDPNTEAFF.